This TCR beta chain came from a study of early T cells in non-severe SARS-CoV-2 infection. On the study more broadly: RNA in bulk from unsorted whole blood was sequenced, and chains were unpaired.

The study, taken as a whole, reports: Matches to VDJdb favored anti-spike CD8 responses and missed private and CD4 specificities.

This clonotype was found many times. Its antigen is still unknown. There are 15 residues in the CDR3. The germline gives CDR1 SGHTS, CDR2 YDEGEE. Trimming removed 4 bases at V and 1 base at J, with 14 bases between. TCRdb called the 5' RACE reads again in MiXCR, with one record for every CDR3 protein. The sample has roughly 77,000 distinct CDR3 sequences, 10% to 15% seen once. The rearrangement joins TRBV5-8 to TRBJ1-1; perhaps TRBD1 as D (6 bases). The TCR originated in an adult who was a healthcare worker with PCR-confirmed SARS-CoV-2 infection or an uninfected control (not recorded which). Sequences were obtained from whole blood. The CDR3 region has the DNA TGTGCCAGCAGCAATTCGTGGGGGCCGAACACTGAAGCTTTCTTT. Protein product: CASSNSWGPNTEAFF.